This T cell receptor beta chain was recovered during a study of blood T cell repertoires in COVID-19. Trimming left V 5 bases short and J 0 bases short, with 17 bases between. The CDR3 sequence is 17 residues long. Germline values: CDR1 SNHLY, CDR2 FYNNEI. This clone has only one observation. Original data processing: The authors estimated nucleated cell counts from reference gene primer amplification. Sequenced by immunoSEQ multiplex PCR; TCRdb stores in-frame clones only, minus some. Clone size and the V and J calls come from that table; the DNA yielded D and trimming. The sample has about 50,000 clones, 85% seen once; the top ten hold almost 6%.

V usage is TRBV2 and J usage is TRBJ1-3, with unresolved D. Sequences were obtained from peripheral blood. The TCR originated in a woman in her sixties or seventies with acute or convalescent COVID-19. CDR3 region: CASSWSSRGGSGNTIYF. The DNA of the CDR3 is TGTGCCAGCAGTTGGTCCTCGAGAGGTGGCTCTGGAAACACCATATATTTT. Based on the CDR3 plus reference TRBV2 and TRBJ1-3, the full variable domain is EPEVTQTPSHQVTQMGQEVILRCVPISNHLYFYWYRQILGQKVEFLVSFYNNEISEKSEIFDDQFSVERPDGSNFTLKIRSTKLEDSAMYFCASSWSSRGGSGNTIYFGEGSWLTVV.